Presented here are 6 T cell receptor beta chains from one specimen sequenced in a study of shared clonotypes between healthy human individuals. The protocol was immunoSEQ multiplex PCR, while the TCRdb copy is restricted to in-frame clones and leaves out a portion. This table holds about 2.5 million clones, about 90% found once. The sequenced sample was naive CD4+ T cells from PBMCs. The sample's subset: CD45RA+ positively selected. These receptors were collected from a young man in good health. Some clones in this sample may be carry-over from other donors' samples.

This chain connects TRBV9 to TRBJ2-5, with TRBD2 as a possible D gene (7 bases). V lost 4 bases and J 5 bases, leaving 15 bases between the germline ends. The CDR3 loop spans 14 amino acids. Germline CDR1 and CDR2: SGDLS and YYNGEE. DNA of the CDR3: TGTGCCAGCAGCATCCGGGGGGCCGAGGAGACCCAGTACTTC. Protein: CASSIRGAEETQYF.

This CDR3 reads CSVPGQGGPGELFF. CDR3 bases: TGCAGCGTGCCGGGACAGGGTGGGCCCGGGGAGCTGTTTTTT. The chain links TRBV29-1 to TRBJ2-2, with TRBD1 identical over 9 bases. V lost 6 bases and J lost 6; bases outside the gene matches: 8. The CDR3 spans 14 residues. Germline V gives CDR1 SQVTM, CDR2 ANQGSEA.

CDR3 sequence reads: CASSNRPLATDEQYF. DNA of the CDR3: TGTGCCAGCAGCAATCGGCCCCTTGCGACCGACGAGCAGTACTTC. The chain combines TRBV9 with TRBJ2-7; D gene uncertain. Germline CDR1 and CDR2: SGDLS and YYNGEE. Trimming took off 4 bases at V and 5 bases at J, with 19 bases between the two ends. The CDR3 spans 15 residues. Based on the CDR3 plus reference TRBV9 and TRBJ2-7, the full variable domain is DSGVTQTPKHLITATGQRVTLRCSPRSGDLSVYWYQQSLDQGLQFLIQYYNGEERAKGNILERFSAQQFPDLHSELNLSSLELGDSALYFCASSNRPLATDEQYFGPGTRLTVT.

The CDR3: CASSLEKGLEQYF. The CDR3 nucleotides read TGTGCCAGTAGTCTTGAGAAGGGGCTCGAGCAGTACTTC. The gene calls are TRBV19 and TRBJ2-7; possibly TRBD1 for D (5 bases). V gave up 5 bases and J gave up 6 bases, with 14 bases separating them. The germline V gene has CDR1 LNHDA and CDR2 SQIVND (reference sequence). The length of the CDR3 is 13 residues.

This clone was seen a handful of times. The chain has TRBV18 and TRBJ2-7; D remains ambiguous. CDR3 size: 12 residues. Germline CDR1 reads KGHSH; CDR2 reads LQKENI. V was trimmed by 1 base and J by 4 bases, leaving 5 bases between them. In DNA, the CDR3 is TGTGCCAGCTCACCACAAAGGTACGAGCAGTACTTC. Translated, it gives CASSPQRYEQYF.

Regarding this clone: This CDR3 is also generated by other DNA sequences in the sample. This chain connects TRBV9 to TRBJ2-3; unclear D gene. The germline V gene encodes CDR1 SGDLS and CDR2 YYNGEE. V was pared by 2 bases and J by 6 bases, with 4 bases between. The CDR3 has 11 amino acids. In DNA form, the CDR3 reads TGTGCCAGCAGCGTTGGGGATACGCAGTATTTT. Its translation is CASSVGDTQYF.